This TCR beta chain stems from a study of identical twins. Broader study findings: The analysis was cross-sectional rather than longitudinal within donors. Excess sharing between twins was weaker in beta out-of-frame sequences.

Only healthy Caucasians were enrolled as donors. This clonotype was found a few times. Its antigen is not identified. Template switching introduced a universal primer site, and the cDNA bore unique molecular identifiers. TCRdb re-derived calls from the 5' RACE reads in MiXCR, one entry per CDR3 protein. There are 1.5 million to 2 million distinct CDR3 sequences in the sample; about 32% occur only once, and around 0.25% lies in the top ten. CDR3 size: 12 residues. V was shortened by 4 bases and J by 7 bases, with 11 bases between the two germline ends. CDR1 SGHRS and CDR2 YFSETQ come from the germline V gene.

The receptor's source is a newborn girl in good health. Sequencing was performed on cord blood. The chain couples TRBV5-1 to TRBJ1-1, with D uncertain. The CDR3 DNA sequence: TGCGCCAGCAGCCCTGGCGTGGGTGAAGCTTTCTTT. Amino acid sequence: CASSPGVGEAFF.